This entry features one TCR beta chain sequence. The antigen remains undetermined. The data stem from a study of shared clonotypes between healthy human individuals. The wider study: The study used three CD4 naive, three CD4 memory, two CD8 naive and one CD8 memory plate per donor. The study's findings and limits: Blood alone was sampled, and tissue repertoires likely differ. A handful of donors showed sharing of about 4.7% of naive CD4 clonotypes.

Sequenced by immunoSEQ multiplex PCR; TCRdb stores in-frame clones only, minus some. In the table there are some 2.1 million clones, just over 90% of which are singletons. CD8 cells regarded as naive lacked CD45RO, were positively chosen for CCR7, and omitted terminally differentiated effector memory CD45RA+ cells. HIV-negative, healthy adults without recent acute infections or vaccinations were the donors. Sequencing input: naive CD8+ T cells from PBMCs. This clonotype was sampled from a man aged 18 to 35 in good health. Some clones in this sample may be carry-over from other donors' samples.

The CDR3 nucleotides are TGTGCCAGCAGTCCGGTCGGGACTAGTTACGGCAATGAGCAGTTCTTC. This sequence encodes CASSPVGTSYGNEQFF. The chain has TRBV28 and TRBJ2-1; 8 nucleotides line up with TRBD2. This CDR3 comprises 16 residues. J lost 6 bases, V lost 5 bases, and 12 bases had no gene match. CDR1 and CDR2 from the germline V gene are MDHEN and SYDVKM.